Shown below are 29 T cell receptor beta chains from a single sample sequenced in a study of cytomegalovirus exposure and HLA in healthy donors. The PCR was carried out with 60 Vbeta primers and 13 Jbeta primers. Profiling relied on immunoSEQ multiplex PCR, and the TCRdb table lists in-frame clones only, not all of them. The sample lists about 75,000 clones; approximately 82% were seen once. The sequenced material came from PBMCs. The receptors stem from a man aged 65 to 79 in good health and CMV-seropositive.

This clone was detected a few times. V gene TRBV21-1 combines with J gene TRBJ1-5; no check of the table's D call, TRBD1, against the DNA was made. TRBV21-1 is reported as a pseudogene. The CDR3 runs to 14 residues. CDR3 nucleotides: TGTGCCAGCAGCAACCGGACAGGGTATCAGCCCCAGCATTTT. This gives the protein CASSNRTGYQPQHF.

The chain has TRBV28 and TRBJ1-2, with D unresolved. V was cut by 3 bases and J by 4 bases, with 6 bases left in between. CDR3 length: 12 residues. CDR1 and CDR2 from the germline V gene are MDHEN and SYDVKM. This chain's CDR3 is CASSLGTYGYTF. The DNA of the CDR3 is TGTGCCAGCAGTTTGGGCACCTATGGCTACACCTTC.

This clone came up a few times. The chain recombines TRBV7-2 with TRBJ2-1; 7 bases line up with TRBD2. With V trimmed by 4 bases and J by 2 bases, 5 bases remained unmatched. The CDR3 extends over 15 amino acids. Germline lookup yields CDR1 SGHTA and CDR2 FQGNSA. This CDR3 is CASSSLAVTYNEQFF. As DNA, the CDR3 is TGTGCCAGCAGCTCTCTAGCGGTCACCTACAATGAGCAGTTCTTC. The full variable domain, its missing parts supplied by reference TRBV7-2 and TRBJ2-1, is GAGVSQSPSNKVTEKGKDVELRCDPISGHTALYWYRQSLGQGLEFLIYFQGNSAPDKSGLPSDRFSAERTGGSVSTLTIQRTQQEDSAVYLCASSSLAVTYNEQFFGPGTRLTVL.

This rearrangement joins TRBV10-3 to TRBJ2-7; 8 bases map to TRBD2. CDR3 length equals 14 residues. The trim removed 4 bases at V and 5 bases at J, leaving 7 bases unmatched. CDR1 and CDR2 from the germline V gene are ENHRY and SYGVKD. DNA of the CDR3: TGTGCCATCAGTGGGGCGGGAGGACGGAACGAGCAGTACTTC. This gives the protein CAISGAGGRNEQYF.

The genes are TRBV5-1 and TRBJ2-1; D is ambiguous. The germline V gene encodes CDR1 SGHRS and CDR2 YFSETQ. V lost 4 bases to trimming and J lost 0 bases, with 11 bases between them. The CDR3 runs to 15 residues. CDR3 region: CASSAAVGSYNEQFF. The CDR3 DNA sequence: TGCGCCAGCAGCGCGGCAGTAGGCTCCTACAATGAGCAGTTCTTC.

The chain employs TRBV29-1 and TRBJ1-3; 9 bases line up with TRBD1. The CDR3 spans 13 residues. CDR1 and CDR2 from the germline V gene are SQVTM and ANQGSEA. V lost 6 bases and J lost 7; bases outside the gene matches: 7. The DNA for the CDR3 is TGCAGCGTCTGGACAGGGGCGACTAACACCATATATTTT. Its translation: CSVWTGATNTIYF.

The chain uses TRBV6-6 and TRBJ1-4; D is ambiguous. Germline lookup yields CDR1 MNHNY and CDR2 SVGAGI (reference sequence). This CDR3 is 15 amino acids long. Trimming removed 4 bases from V and 3 bases from J, with 12 bases in between. The DNA of the CDR3 is TGTGCCAGCAGTTTTGGAGGGCCGGCTAATGAAAAACTGTTTTTT. Its translation is CASSFGGPANEKLFF.

The chain joins TRBV5-1 to TRBJ1-6; D not resolved. The germline V gene encodes CDR1 SGHRS and CDR2 YFSETQ. Trimming shortened V by 1 base and J by 3 bases, and 8 bases separated the two germline ends. The CDR3 runs to 15 residues. Here the CDR3 DNA reads TGCGCCAGCAGCTTGTCTCAGAACTATAATTCACCCCTCCACTTT. Translation gives CASSLSQNYNSPLHF. The full variable domain, rest sourced from reference TRBV5-1 and TRBJ1-6, is KAGVTQTPRYLIKTRGQQVTLSCSPISGHRSVSWYQQTPGQGLQFLFEYFSETQRNKGNFPGRFSGRQFSNSRSEMNVSTLELGDSALYLCASSLSQNYNSPLHFGNGTRLTVT.

The J gene is TRBJ2-6, the V gene TRBV5-4, with 7 bases aligning to TRBD2. V shed 2 bases and J 0 bases; nucleotides not matched to a gene: 5. Germline CDR1 reads SGHNT; CDR2 reads YYREEE (reference sequence). The CDR3 covers 17 residues. CDR3 nucleotide sequence: TGTGCCAGCAGCTTTGATGCGGGAGACTCTGGGGCCAACGTCCTGACTTTC. It yields the protein CASSFDAGDSGANVLTF. The whole variable domain, filled in from reference TRBV5-4 and TRBJ2-6, reads ETGVTQSPTHLIKTRGQQVTLRCSSQSGHNTVSWYQQALGQGPQFIFQYYREEENGRGNFPPRFSGLQFPNYSSELNVNALELDDSALYLCASSFDAGDSGANVLTFGAGSRLTVL.

The table lists this clone with a count of one. The chain employs TRBV5-4 and TRBJ2-7, with 11 bases lining up with TRBD2. V was pared by 4 bases and J by 2 bases, with 5 bases of the junction left unmatched. This CDR3 spans 15 amino acids. CDR1 is SGHNT, CDR2 YYREEE, per germline (reference sequence). The DNA for the CDR3 is TGTGCCAGCAGCATCGGGACTAGCGGTACCTACGAGCAGTACTTC. Protein sequence: CASSIGTSGTYEQYF.

The J gene is TRBJ2-3, the V gene TRBV30, with 8 nucleotides matching TRBD2. V shed 5 bases and J 3 bases; nucleotides not matched to a gene: 7. Germline CDR1 is GTSNPN and CDR2 is SVGIG (reference sequence). The CDR3 consists of 14 residues. In DNA, the CDR3 is TGTGCCTGGGAGGGGGGCGGGAGGACAGATACGCAGTATTTT. The encoded protein is CAWEGGGRTDTQYF.

The V call is TRBV15, the J call TRBJ2-1; 9 nucleotides agree with TRBD1. Trimming cost V 5 bases and J 9 bases; bases outside gene matches: 11. The germline CDR1 and CDR2 sequences are LNHNV and YYDKDF (reference sequence). The length of the CDR3 is 15 residues. The CDR3 loop is CATSARDRADGEQFF. In DNA, the CDR3 is TGTGCCACCAGCGCCCGGGACAGGGCTGATGGTGAGCAGTTCTTC.

The CDR3 coding sequence is TGCGCCAGCAGCCCAACGGGTACGGCCTTTAGCAATCAGCCCCAGCATTTT. Translated: CASSPTGTAFSNQPQHF. The chain uses TRBV4-1 and TRBJ1-5; unclear D gene. The V and J ends lost 4 bases and 0 bases respectively, with 16 bases between them. The CDR3 runs to 17 residues. The germline V gene has CDR1 MGHRA and CDR2 YSYEKL.

V usage is TRBV10-3 and J usage is TRBJ2-2; D is possibly TRBD2 (5 bases). Trimming stripped 4 bases from V and 6 bases from J, with 9 bases between. CDR1 and CDR2 from the germline V gene are ENHRY and SYGVKD. The CDR3 extends over 13 amino acids. The CDR3 here is CAISGRPAGELFF. The DNA of the CDR3 is TGTGCCATCAGTGGGAGGCCCGCCGGGGAGCTGTTTTTT.

The V gene is TRBV5-1, the J gene TRBJ2-5; TRBD2 matches 9 bases. The CDR3 has 16 residues. V dropped 3 bases and J dropped 1; count of bases not matched to a gene: 7. Germline values: CDR1 SGHRS, CDR2 YFSETQ. The CDR3, as DNA: TGCGCCAGCAGCTGGGCTGGCGGGGGGGCCCAAGAGACCCAGTACTTC. Translating gives CASSWAGGGAQETQYF.

The J gene is TRBJ2-2, the V gene TRBV11-3; 10 positions agree with TRBD1. CDR3 size: 15 residues. V was clipped by 5 bases and J by 3 bases; unmatched bases: 3. Germline V lookup: CDR1 SGHNT, CDR2 YENEEA. CDR3 region: CASSAGTGDTGELFF. The CDR3 DNA is TGTGCCAGCAGCGCGGGGACAGGGGACACCGGGGAGCTGTTTTTT.

Only one count was recorded for this clone. The rearrangement joins TRBV5-1 to TRBJ2-5, with 9 bases lining up with TRBD2. This CDR3 contains 15 residues. Germline CDR1 is SGHRS and CDR2 is YFSETQ. V trimming: 0 bases; J trimming: 9 bases; junction bases outside the gene matches: 9. DNA for the CDR3: TGCGCCAGCAGCTTGGATAGCGGGAGAACCCCCGCCCAGTACTTC. The encoded protein is CASSLDSGRTPAQYF.

This clone was recorded once. V usage is TRBV27 and J usage is TRBJ2-5; weak D call: TRBD1 (5 bases). This CDR3 spans 14 amino acids. Trimming cost V 5 bases and J 0 bases, with 10 bases left between them. CDR1 and CDR2 (germline): MNHEY, SMNVEV (reference sequence). CDR3 nucleotide sequence: TGTGCCAGCAGTCCCCGCAGGGACCAAGAGACCCAGTACTTC. The encoded protein is CASSPRRDQETQYF.

The chain combines TRBV29-1 with TRBJ2-5; 7 bases align to TRBD1. The CDR3 loop spans 13 amino acids. Looked up from germline, CDR1 is SQVTM and CDR2 is ANQGSEA. V shed 3 bases and J 2 bases; nucleotides not matched to a gene: 3. The CDR3 spells CSVDPGGQETQYF. CDR3 DNA: TGCAGCGTTGATCCAGGGGGTCAAGAGACCCAGTACTTC. The complete variable domain, with remaining parts taken from reference TRBV29-1 and TRBJ2-5, reads SAVISQKPSRDICQRGTSLTIQCQVDSQVTMMFWYRQQPGQSLTLIATANQGSEATYESGFVIDKFPISRPNLTFSTLTVSNMSPEDSSIYLCSVDPGGQETQYFGPGTRLLVL.

The rearrangement joins TRBV28 to TRBJ1-5; no reliable D call. Germline V gene sequence: CDR1 MDHEN, CDR2 SYDVKM. The CDR3 length is 13 residues. Trimming shortened V by 6 bases and J by 7 bases, and 13 bases separated the two germline ends. The CDR3 loop is CASRPPVEQPQHF. CDR3 in DNA: TGTGCCAGCAGACCTCCGGTGGAGCAGCCCCAGCATTTT.

This clone showed up just once. The chain uses TRBV6-5 and TRBJ2-2; D gene ambiguous. This CDR3 spans 11 amino acids. Trimming stripped 2 bases from V and 7 bases from J, with 2 bases between. CDR1 MNHEY and CDR2 SVGAGI come from the germline V gene. The CDR3 DNA reads as TGTGCCAGCAGTTACCGCGGGGAGCTGTTTTTT. Protein: CASSYRGELFF.

This clone appeared once. V is TRBV28 and J is TRBJ2-5, with 9 bases identical to TRBD1. Germline lookup yields CDR1 MDHEN and CDR2 SYDVKM. The CDR3 runs 14 residues. V dropped 6 bases and J dropped 2; count of bases not matched to a gene: 4. The CDR3 DNA sequence: TGTGCCAGCAGCCGGACAGGGGCGCAAGAGACCCAGTACTTC. Residues: CASSRTGAQETQYF.

This clone was counted a single time. Mismatch with germline at one junction end may stem from a read error. This sequence joins TRBV25-1 and TRBJ1-1; D is possibly TRBD1 (5 bases). This CDR3 is 14 amino acids long. Germline V CDR1 and CDR2: MGHDK, SYGVNS. The CDR3 DNA follows: TGTGCCAGCCGTGATCAAGGGGCCCGCACTGAAGCTTTCTTT. Protein sequence: CASRDQGARTEAFF. Filled out from reference TRBV25-1 and TRBJ1-1, the complete variable domain reads EADIYQTPRYLVIGTGKKITLECSQTMGHDKMYWYQQDPGMELHLIHYSYGVNSTEKGDLSSESTVSRIRTEHFPLTLESARPSHTSQYLCASRDQGARTEAFFGQGTRLTVV.

The chain recombines TRBV21-1 with TRBJ1-2; TRBD1, the D gene given by the table, was not confirmed from the DNA. TRBV21-1 is assigned pseudogene status. This CDR3 contains 17 residues. CDR3 in amino acids: CASSPGQGPQFNYGYTF. CDR3 nucleotide sequence: TGTGCCAGCAGCCCCGGACAGGGCCCTCAGTTTAACTATGGCTACACCTTC.

The genes are TRBV7-3 and TRBJ1-1; 7 nucleotides align to TRBD1. The CDR3 is made up of 13 amino acids. With V trimmed by 5 bases and J by 1 base, 1 base remained unmatched. CDR1 and CDR2 from the germline V gene are SGHTA and FQGTGA. Here the CDR3 DNA reads TGTGCCAGCAGCCGACAGGGGAACACTGAAGCTTTCTTT. Translated, it gives CASSRQGNTEAFF.

The chain has TRBV14 and TRBJ2-5, with D possibly matching TRBD1 (5 bases). CDR1 is SGHDN, CDR2 FVKESK, per germline. Trimming took off 4 bases at V and 3 bases at J, with 9 bases between the two ends. The CDR3 totals 13 residues. CDR3 region: CASSRDSKETQYF. The DNA for the CDR3 is TGTGCCAGCAGCCGAGACAGTAAAGAGACCCAGTACTTC.

This chain joins TRBV2 and TRBJ2-5; 7 nucleotides line up with TRBD1. This CDR3 comprises 12 residues. The germline V gene encodes CDR1 SNHLY and CDR2 FYNNEI. V gave up 8 bases and J gave up 4 bases; unmatched junction bases: 4. The CDR3 here is CASWAGGETQYF. Here the CDR3 DNA reads TGTGCCAGCTGGGCAGGGGGAGAGACCCAGTACTTC. Together with reference TRBV2 and TRBJ2-5, the CDR3 gives the full variable domain: EPEVTQTPSHQVTQMGQEVILRCVPISNHLYFYWYRQILGQKVEFLVSFYNNEISEKSEIFDDQFSVERPDGSNFTLKIRSTKLEDSAMYFCASWAGGETQYFGPGTRLLVL.

V gene TRBV6-5 combines with J gene TRBJ1-6; 12 nucleotides agree with TRBD1. Germline trimming cut 0 bases from V and 10 bases from J; bases unmatched to any gene: 1. The CDR3 sequence is 15 residues long. Germline V lookup: CDR1 MNHEY, CDR2 SVGAGI. The CDR3 spells CASSYSGTGGSPLHF. The CDR3 region has the DNA TGTGCCAGCAGTTACTCAGGGACAGGGGGCTCACCCCTCCACTTT.

The gene calls are TRBV7-2 and TRBJ2-5, with D tentatively TRBD2 (7 bases). This CDR3 is built from 14 residues. The germline gives CDR1 SGHTA, CDR2 FQGNSA. With 3 bases removed from V and 6 bases from J, the gap between germline ends came to 14 bases. CDR3 DNA: TGTGCCAGCAGCTTGGGGGGGCCTAAAAAGACCCAGTACTTC. The encoded protein is CASSLGGPKKTQYF. Together with reference TRBV7-2 and TRBJ2-5, the CDR3 gives the full variable domain: GAGVSQSPSNKVTEKGKDVELRCDPISGHTALYWYRQSLGQGLEFLIYFQGNSAPDKSGLPSDRFSAERTGGSVSTLTIQRTQQEDSAVYLCASSLGGPKKTQYFGPGTRLLVL.